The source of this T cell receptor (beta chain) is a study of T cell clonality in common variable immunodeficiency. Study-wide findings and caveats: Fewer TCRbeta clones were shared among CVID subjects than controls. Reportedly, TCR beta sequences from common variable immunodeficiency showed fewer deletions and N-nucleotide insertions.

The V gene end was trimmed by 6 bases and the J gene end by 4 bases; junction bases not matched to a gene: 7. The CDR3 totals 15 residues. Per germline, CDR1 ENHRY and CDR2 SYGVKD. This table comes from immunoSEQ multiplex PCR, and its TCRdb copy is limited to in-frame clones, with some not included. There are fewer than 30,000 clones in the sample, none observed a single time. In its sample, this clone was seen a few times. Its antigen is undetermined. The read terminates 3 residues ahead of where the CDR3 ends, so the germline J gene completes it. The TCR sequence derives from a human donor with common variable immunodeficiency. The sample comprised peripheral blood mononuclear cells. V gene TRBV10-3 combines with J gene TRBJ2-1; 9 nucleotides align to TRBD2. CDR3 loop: CAIRDSGGPYNEQFF. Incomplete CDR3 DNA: TGTGCCATCAGAGATAGCGGGGGTCCTTACAATGAG.